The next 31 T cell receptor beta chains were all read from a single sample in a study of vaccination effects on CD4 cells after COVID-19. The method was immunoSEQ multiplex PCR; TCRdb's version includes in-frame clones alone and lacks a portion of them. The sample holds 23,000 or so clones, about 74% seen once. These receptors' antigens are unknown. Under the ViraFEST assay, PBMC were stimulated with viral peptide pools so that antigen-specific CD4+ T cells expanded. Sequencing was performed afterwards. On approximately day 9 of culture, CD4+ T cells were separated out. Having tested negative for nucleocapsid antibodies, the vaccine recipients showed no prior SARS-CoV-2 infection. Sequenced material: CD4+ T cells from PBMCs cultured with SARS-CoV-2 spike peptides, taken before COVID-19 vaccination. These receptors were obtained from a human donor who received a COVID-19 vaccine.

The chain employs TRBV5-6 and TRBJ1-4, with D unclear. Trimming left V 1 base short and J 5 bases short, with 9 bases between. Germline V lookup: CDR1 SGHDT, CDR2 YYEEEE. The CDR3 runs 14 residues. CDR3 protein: CASSLQLVNEKLFF. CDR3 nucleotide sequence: TGTGCCAGCAGCTTGCAGCTAGTAAATGAAAAACTGTTTTTT. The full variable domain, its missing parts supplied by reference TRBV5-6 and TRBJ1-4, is DAGVTQSPTHLIKTRGQQVTLRCSPKSGHDTVSWYQQALGQGPQFIFQYYEEEERQRGNFPDRFSGHQFPNYSSELNVNALLLGDSALYLCASSLQLVNEKLFFGSGTQLSVL.

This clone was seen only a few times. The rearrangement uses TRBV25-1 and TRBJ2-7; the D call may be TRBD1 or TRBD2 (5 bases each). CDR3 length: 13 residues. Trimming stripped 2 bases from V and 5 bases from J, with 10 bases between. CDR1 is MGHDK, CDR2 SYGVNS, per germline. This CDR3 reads CASSEIRGDEQYF. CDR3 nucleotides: TGTGCCAGCAGTGAAATTAGGGGAGACGAGCAGTACTTC.

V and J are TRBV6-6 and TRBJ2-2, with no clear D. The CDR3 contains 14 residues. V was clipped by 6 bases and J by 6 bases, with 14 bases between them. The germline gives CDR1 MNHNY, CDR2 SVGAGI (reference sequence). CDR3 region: CASSPTGTSGELFF. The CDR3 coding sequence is TGTGCCAGCAGCCCCACTGGCACTTCCGGGGAGCTGTTTTTT.

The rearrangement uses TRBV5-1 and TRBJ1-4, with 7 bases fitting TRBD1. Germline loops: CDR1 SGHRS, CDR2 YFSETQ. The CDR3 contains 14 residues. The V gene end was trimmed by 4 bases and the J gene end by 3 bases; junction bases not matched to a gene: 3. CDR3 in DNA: TGCGCCAGCAGCCAGGGACAGCCTAATGAAAAACTGTTTTTT. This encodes CASSQGQPNEKLFF.

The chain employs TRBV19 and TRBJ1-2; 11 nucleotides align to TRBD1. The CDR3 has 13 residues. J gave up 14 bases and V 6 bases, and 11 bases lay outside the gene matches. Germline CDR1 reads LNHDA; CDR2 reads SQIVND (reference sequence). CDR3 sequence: CASSKDRGRGGTF. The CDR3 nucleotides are TGTGCCAGTAGCAAGGACAGGGGGCGCGGGGGGACCTTC.

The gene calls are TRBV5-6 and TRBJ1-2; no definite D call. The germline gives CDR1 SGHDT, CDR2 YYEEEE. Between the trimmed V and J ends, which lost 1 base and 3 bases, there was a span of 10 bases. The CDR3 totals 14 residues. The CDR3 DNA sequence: TGTGCCAGCAGCTTGCCCCCGGTAGACTATGGCTACACCTTC. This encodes CASSLPPVDYGYTF.

CDR3 in DNA: TGCGCCAGCAGCTCCGGGACGGCTGCACGTAATGAAAAACTGTTTTTT. It codes for CASSSGTAARNEKLFF. This rearrangement joins TRBV5-1 to TRBJ1-4; weak D call: TRBD1 (5 bases). CDR1 SGHRS and CDR2 YFSETQ come from the germline V gene. V was shortened by 3 bases and J by 4 bases, with 16 bases between the two germline ends. CDR3 size: 16 residues.

The CDR3, as DNA: TGTGCCAGCAGCTTGGGGGCAGGGCAACAGCCCCAGCATTTT. Amino acids: CASSLGAGQQPQHF. The chain recombines TRBV5-6 with TRBJ1-5; a weak D match, TRBD1 (5 bases). Germline CDR1 is SGHDT and CDR2 is YYEEEE. The CDR3 is made up of 14 amino acids. V lost 0 bases and J 7 bases, leaving 11 bases between the germline ends. The full variable domain, completed using reference TRBV5-6 and TRBJ1-5, is DAGVTQSPTHLIKTRGQQVTLRCSPKSGHDTVSWYQQALGQGPQFIFQYYEEEERQRGNFPDRFSGHQFPNYSSELNVNALLLGDSALYLCASSLGAGQQPQHFGDGTRLSIL.

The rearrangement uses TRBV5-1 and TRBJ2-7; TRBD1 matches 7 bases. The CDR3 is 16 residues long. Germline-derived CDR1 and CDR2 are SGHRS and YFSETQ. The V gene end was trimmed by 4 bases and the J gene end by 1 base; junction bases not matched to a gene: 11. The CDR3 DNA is TGCGCCAGCAGCCTTGGACAGGCTAAGGGGTCCTACGAGCAGTACTTC. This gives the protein CASSLGQAKGSYEQYF.

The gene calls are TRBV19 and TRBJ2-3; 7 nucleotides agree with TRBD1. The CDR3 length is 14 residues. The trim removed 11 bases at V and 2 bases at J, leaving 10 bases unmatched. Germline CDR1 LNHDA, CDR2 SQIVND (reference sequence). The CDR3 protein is CAVGDSDYTDTQYF. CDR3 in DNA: TGTGCCGTTGGGGACAGCGATTACACAGATACGCAGTATTTT.

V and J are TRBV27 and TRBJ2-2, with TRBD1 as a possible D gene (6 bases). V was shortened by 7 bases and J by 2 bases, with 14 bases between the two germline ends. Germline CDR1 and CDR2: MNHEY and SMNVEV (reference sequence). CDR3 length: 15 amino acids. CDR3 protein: CASKRTALNTGELFF. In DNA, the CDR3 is TGTGCCAGCAAACGGACAGCACTAAACACCGGGGAGCTGTTTTTT.

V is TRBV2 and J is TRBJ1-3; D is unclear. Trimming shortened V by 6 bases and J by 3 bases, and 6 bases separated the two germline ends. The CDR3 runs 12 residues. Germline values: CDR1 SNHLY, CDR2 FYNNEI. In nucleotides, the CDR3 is TGTGCCAGCAGAGACAATGGAAACACCATATATTTT. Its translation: CASRDNGNTIYF.

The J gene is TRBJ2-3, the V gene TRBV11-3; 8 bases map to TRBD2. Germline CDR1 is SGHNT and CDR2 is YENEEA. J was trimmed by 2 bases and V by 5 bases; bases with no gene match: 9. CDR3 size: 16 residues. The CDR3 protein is CASSRGGTTYTDTQYF. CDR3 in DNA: TGTGCCAGCAGCCGCGGGGGGACTACGTACACAGATACGCAGTATTTT.

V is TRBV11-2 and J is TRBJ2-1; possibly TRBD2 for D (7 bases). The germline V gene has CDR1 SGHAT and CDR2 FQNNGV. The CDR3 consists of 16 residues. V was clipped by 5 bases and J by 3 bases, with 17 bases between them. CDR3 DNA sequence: TGTGCCAGCAGCCACAGGGTGGGGGGGGGCTACAATGAGCAGTTCTTC. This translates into CASSHRVGGGYNEQFF.

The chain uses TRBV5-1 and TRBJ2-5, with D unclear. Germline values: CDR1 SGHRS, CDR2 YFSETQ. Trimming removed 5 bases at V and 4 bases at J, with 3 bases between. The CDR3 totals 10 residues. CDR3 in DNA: TGCGCCAGCAGTTCAGAGACCCAGTACTTC. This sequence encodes CASSSETQYF.

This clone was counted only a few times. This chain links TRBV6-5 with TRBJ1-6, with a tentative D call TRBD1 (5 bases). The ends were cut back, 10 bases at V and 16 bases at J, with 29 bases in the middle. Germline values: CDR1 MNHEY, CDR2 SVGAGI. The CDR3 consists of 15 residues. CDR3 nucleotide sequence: TGTGCCACGACACAGGCGGTGGGGTTCACTCGGGGACTCCACTTT. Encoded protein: CATTQAVGFTRGLHF.

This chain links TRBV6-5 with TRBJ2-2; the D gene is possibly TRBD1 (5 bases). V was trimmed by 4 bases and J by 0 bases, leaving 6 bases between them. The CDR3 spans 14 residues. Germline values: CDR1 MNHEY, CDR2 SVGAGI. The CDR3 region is CASSSTANTGELFF. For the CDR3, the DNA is TGTGCCAGCAGTTCGACAGCGAACACCGGGGAGCTGTTTTTT.

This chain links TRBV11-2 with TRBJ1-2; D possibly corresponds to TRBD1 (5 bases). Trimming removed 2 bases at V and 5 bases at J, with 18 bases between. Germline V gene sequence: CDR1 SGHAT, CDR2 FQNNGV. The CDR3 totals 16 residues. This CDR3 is CASSLRRANPGYGYTF. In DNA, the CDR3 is TGTGCCAGCAGCTTACGCAGGGCCAACCCTGGGTATGGCTACACCTTC.

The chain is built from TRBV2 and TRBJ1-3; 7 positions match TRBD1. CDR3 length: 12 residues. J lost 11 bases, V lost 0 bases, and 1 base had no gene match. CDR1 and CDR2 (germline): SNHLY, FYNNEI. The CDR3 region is CASSEAQGAIYF. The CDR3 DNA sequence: TGTGCCAGCAGTGAAGCGCAGGGGGCCATATATTTT.

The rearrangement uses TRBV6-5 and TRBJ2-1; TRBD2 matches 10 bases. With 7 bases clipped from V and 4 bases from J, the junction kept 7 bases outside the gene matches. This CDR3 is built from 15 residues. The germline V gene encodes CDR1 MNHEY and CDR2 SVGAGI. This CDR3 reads CASNGGTSVYNEQFF. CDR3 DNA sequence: TGTGCCAGCAATGGCGGGACTAGCGTATACAATGAGCAGTTCTTC.

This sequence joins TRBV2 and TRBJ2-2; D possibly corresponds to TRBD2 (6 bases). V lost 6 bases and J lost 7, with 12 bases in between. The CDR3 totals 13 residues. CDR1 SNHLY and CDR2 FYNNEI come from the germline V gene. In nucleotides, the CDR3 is TGTGCCAGCAGGGGGACGGGGGTCGGGGAGCTGTTTTTT. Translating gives CASRGTGVGELFF.

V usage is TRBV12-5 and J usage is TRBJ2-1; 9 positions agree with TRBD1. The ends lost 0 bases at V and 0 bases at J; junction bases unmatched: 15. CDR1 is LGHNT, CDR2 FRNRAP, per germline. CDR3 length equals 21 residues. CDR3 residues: CASGLVLGTGRGSSSYNEQFF. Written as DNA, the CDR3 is TGTGCTAGTGGTTTGGTTCTGGGGACAGGGAGGGGGAGTAGCTCCTACAATGAGCAGTTCTTC. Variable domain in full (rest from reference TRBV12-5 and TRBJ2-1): DARVTQTPRHKVTEMGQEVTMRCQPILGHNTVFWYRQTMMQGLELLAYFRNRAPLDDSGMPKDRFSAEMPDATLATLKIQPSEPRDSAVYFCASGLVLGTGRGSSSYNEQFFGPGTRLTVL.

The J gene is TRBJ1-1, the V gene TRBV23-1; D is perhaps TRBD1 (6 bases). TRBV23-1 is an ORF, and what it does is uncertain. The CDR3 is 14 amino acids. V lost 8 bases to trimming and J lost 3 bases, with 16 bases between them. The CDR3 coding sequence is TGCGCCAGCGTAACCGGGGGCTGGGACACTGAAGCTTTCTTT. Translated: CASVTGGWDTEAFF.

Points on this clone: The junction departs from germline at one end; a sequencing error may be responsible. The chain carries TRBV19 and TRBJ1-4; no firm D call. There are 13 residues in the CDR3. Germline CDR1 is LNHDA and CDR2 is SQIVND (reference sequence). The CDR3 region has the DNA TGTGCCAGCAGTACACTTTCTGGTGAAAAACTGTTTTTT. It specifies CASSTLSGEKLFF.

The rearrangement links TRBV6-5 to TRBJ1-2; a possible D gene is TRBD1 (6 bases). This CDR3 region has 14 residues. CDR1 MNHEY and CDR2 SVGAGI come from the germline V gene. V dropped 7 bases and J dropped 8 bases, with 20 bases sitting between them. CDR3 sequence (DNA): TGTGCCAGCAATCATGGACAGCCCAGGAGCGGCTACACCTTC. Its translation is CASNHGQPRSGYTF.

The CDR3 bases are TGTGCCAGCAGCTCAAACAGGGGCCATGGCTACACCTTC. Its protein is CASSSNRGHGYTF. The chain combines TRBV7-9 with TRBJ1-2; 7 bases are shared with TRBD1. Germline CDR1 is SEHNR and CDR2 is FQNEAQ (reference sequence). This CDR3 has 13 residues. V lost 4 bases and J lost 6; bases outside the gene matches: 5.

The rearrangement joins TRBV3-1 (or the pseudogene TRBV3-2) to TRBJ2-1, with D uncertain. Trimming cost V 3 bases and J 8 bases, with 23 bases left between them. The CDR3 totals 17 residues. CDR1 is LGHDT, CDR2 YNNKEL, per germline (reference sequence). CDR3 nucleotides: TGTGCCAGCAGCCAGGCACGATCTAGACCATTTGACGATGAGCAGTTCTTC. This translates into CASSQARSRPFDDEQFF.

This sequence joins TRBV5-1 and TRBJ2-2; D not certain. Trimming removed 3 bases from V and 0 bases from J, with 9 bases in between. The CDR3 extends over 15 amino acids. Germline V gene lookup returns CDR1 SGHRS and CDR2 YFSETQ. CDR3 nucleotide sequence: TGCGCCAGCAGCTCTCATGATACGAACACCGGGGAGCTGTTTTTT. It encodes CASSSHDTNTGELFF.

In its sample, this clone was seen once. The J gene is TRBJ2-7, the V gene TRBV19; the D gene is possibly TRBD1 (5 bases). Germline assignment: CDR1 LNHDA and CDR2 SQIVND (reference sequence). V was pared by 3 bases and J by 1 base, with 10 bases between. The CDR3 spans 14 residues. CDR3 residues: CASSMQGGSYEQYF. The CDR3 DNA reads TGTGCCAGTAGTATGCAGGGCGGTTCCTACGAGCAGTACTTC. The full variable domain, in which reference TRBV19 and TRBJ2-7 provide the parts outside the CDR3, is DGGITQSPKYLFRKEGQNVTLSCEQNLNHDAMYWYRQDPGQGLRLIYYSQIVNDFQKGDIAEGYSVSREKKESFPLTVTSAQKNPTAFYLCASSMQGGSYEQYFGPGTRLTVT.

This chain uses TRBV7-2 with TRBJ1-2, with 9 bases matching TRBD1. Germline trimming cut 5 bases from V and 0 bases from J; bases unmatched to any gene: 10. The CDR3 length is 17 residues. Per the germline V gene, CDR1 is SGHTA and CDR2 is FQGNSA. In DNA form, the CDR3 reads TGTGCCAGCAGCATCCCGGGACAGGGTTTCTCTAACTATGGCTACACCTTC. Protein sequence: CASSIPGQGFSNYGYTF.

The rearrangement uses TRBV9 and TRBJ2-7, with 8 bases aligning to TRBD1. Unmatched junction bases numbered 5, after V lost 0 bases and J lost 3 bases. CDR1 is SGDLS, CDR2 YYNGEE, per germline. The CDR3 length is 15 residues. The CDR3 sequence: CASSVEAGGGYEQYF. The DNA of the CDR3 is TGTGCCAGCAGCGTAGAGGCAGGGGGCGGCTACGAGCAGTACTTC.